The present T cell receptor (beta chain) was sequenced within a study of blood T cell repertoires in COVID-19. Study as a whole: Specimens from acute and convalescent COVID-19 originated in the United States, Italy and Spain. T cells, B-cell-depleted T cells, or PBMCs supplied cDNA or gDNA.

As handled by the study authors: Amplification with reference gene primers provided the estimates of nucleated cell counts. The repertoire was sequenced with immunoSEQ multiplex PCR; TCRdb's copy has only in-frame clones and lacks some. V and J calls and clone size are copied from that table; D and trimming were computed from the DNA. The table lists 95,000 to 150,000 clones, around 78% of them singletons, with about 2.3% in the top ten. The sequence derives from a man aged 65 to 79 with acute or convalescent COVID-19. The sample consisted of peripheral blood.

CDR3 sequence (DNA): TGTGCCAGCTCACGGGACAGGGGAGGTGGAAACACCATATATTTT. This sequence encodes CASSRDRGGGNTIYF. The V gene is TRBV18, the J gene TRBJ1-3, with 10 bases aligning to TRBD1. This CDR3 has 15 residues. Germline CDR1 and CDR2: KGHSH and LQKENI. V was pared by 4 bases and J by 3 bases, with 3 bases of the junction left unmatched.